A selection of T cell receptor beta chains follows, all from one sample in a study of blood T cell repertoires in COVID-19. The protocol was immunoSEQ multiplex PCR, while the TCRdb copy is restricted to in-frame clones and leaves out a portion. The sample comprises about 75,000 clones, 80% to 90% of which are singletons, and roughly 6.8% rests with the top ten. Sequencing was done on a sample of peripheral blood. The origin of the receptors is a woman aged 45-65 years with acute or convalescent COVID-19. Each CDR3 is given with its conserved first and last residue.

TRBV3-1/TRBV3-2 15 CASSHAGAGANVLTF
TRBV19 18 CASSIAGRYRSLRQPQHF
TRBV6-5 13 CASSTWGGERAFF
TRBV18 16 CASSPGSGITYNEQFF
TRBV19 15 CASSTHQGSLNEQFF
TRBV28 15 CASSFGTDGSDEQFF
TRBV1 14 CTSSQVRGNQPQHF
TRBV7-3 15 CASSAKPVSGNEQFF
TRBV5-1 12 CASSNMNTEAFF
TRBV19 12 CASRPQDNSYTF
TRBV28 15 CASSPGLAGTYEQYF
TRBV19 18 CASSTTRGLAGGTDTQYF
TRBV6-1 16 CASSAETGAMGSPLHF
TRBV3-1/TRBV3-2 14 CASSLISGTTEQYF
TRBV11-2 16 CASSLVPDRVYSPLHF
TRBV6-5 13 CASSYSGANVLTF
TRBV6-1 12 CASSELNSPLHF
TRBV18 17 CASSPSMLGQEGETQYF
TRBV27 13 CATQGNSNQPQHF
TRBV11-3 12 CASSLAGTEAFF
TRBV7-3 13 CASSRGRGDIQYF
TRBV9 15 CASSVDSREDYGYTF
TRBV12-5 16 CASGLVLGDRGNEQYF
TRBV7-9 17 CASSFFTGASNTGELFF
TRBV6-1 15 CASSDGTGSSNEQFF
TRBV11-2 13 CASSPTGTGIQYF
TRBV6-2/TRBV6-3 15 CASSITGVSQETQYF
TRBV7-3 15 CASSFQSGGAETQYF
TRBV3-1/TRBV3-2 15 CASSLRQGSFEKLFF
TRBV7-9 16 CASSLANTRLASKEFF
TRBV16 16 CASSQSFWTGGYGYTF
TRBV6-2/TRBV6-3 14 CASSYGLATYEQYF
TRBV29-1 10 CSVDTDGYTF
TRBV2 13 CASSEEVAKAQHF